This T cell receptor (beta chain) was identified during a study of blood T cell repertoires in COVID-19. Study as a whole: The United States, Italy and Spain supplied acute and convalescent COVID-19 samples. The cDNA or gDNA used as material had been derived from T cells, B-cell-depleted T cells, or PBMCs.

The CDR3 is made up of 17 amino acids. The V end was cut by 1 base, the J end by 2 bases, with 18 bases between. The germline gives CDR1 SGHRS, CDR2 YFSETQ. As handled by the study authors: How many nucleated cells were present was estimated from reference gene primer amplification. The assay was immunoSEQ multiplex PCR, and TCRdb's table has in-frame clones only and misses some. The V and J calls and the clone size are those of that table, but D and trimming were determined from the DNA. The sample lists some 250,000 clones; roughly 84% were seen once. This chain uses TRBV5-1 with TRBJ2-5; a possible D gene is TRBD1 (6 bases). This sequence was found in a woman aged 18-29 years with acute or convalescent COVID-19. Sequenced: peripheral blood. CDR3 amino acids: CASSLTGHSSRQETQYF. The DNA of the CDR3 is TGCGCCAGCAGCTTGACGGGACATTCGAGCCGTCAAGAGACCCAGTACTTC.